The sequence of this T cell receptor beta chain was determined in a study of post-analysis software for immune sequencing data. Study results and caveats: F measure grouped same-batch samples tightly together. Elevated frequency relative to controls characterized several TRBV segments in patients, TRBV5-6, TRBV5-1 and TRBV20-1 among them. Significantly decreased normalized Chao1 diversity was recorded for multiple sclerosis patients relative to controls.

Unique molecular identifiers were built into the TCR beta cDNA libraries. Each batch of roughly 1 to 11 million T cells produced hundreds of thousands of cDNA molecules. MiXCR, applied by TCRdb to the PCR reads, yields one record per CDR3 protein. The sample includes hundreds of thousands of distinct CDR3 sequences, 36% of them seen just once. In its sample, this clonotype was seen a few times. Its antigen is unidentified. Since a much larger clone is just one base distant, this may be a read error. V lost 5 bases and J lost 4, with 13 bases in between. The V gene's germline CDR1 is MNHNS and CDR2 SASEGT. This CDR3 spans 14 amino acids.

This sequence originates from a girl aged 5 to 17 with multiple sclerosis. The source material was blood. V and J are TRBV6-1 and TRBJ2-3; D perhaps matches TRBD2 (5 bases). The DNA for the CDR3 is TGTGCCAGCAGTACTAGAGCCCTCGCAGATACGCAGTATTTT. The encoded protein is CASSTRALADTQYF.